The rows below give T cell receptor beta chains drawn from one sample of a study of beta chain features in type 1 diabetes. Sequencing used immunoSEQ multiplex PCR; TCRdb keeps in-frame clones, though not all of them. The table shows around 650,000 clones, with roughly an eighth occurring only once. The material sequenced was naive CD4+ T cells from blood. These receptors all come from a man aged 25 to 45 with type 1 diabetes. Each CDR3 is given with its conserved first and last residue. The order of the fields is J gene, CDR3 length, V gene, D gene, clone size, CDR3 DNA, CDR3 protein. A D gene is named only where the DNA matches it firmly. Rows give clone size only sometimes, using once, few, many, or a class for an expanded clone.

j_call: TRBJ1-1
cdr3_length: 15
v_call: TRBV15
d_call: NA
clone_size: few
cdr3_nt: TGTGCCACCAGCAGAGATACAGGTTTGGACACTGAAGCTTTCTTT
cdr3_aa: CATSRDTGLDTEAFF

j_call: TRBJ1-5
cdr3_length: 12
v_call: TRBV2
d_call: NA
clone_size: NA
cdr3_nt: TGTGCCAGCAGTGAAGTGCCTCAGCCCCAGCATTTT
cdr3_aa: CASSEVPQPQHF

j_call: TRBJ2-1
cdr3_length: 15
v_call: TRBV4-2
d_call: NA
clone_size: few
cdr3_nt: TGTGCCAGCAGCCAAGATATGGTGGGTTACAATGAGCAGTTCTTC
cdr3_aa: CASSQDMVGYNEQFF

j_call: TRBJ1-3
cdr3_length: 14
v_call: TRBV19
d_call: NA
clone_size: NA
cdr3_nt: TGTGCCAGTATTTCCGGAGGATCTGGAAACACCATATATTTT
cdr3_aa: CASISGGSGNTIYF

j_call: TRBJ2-5
cdr3_length: 18
v_call: TRBV7-8
d_call: TRBD2
clone_size: NA
cdr3_nt: TGTGCCAGCAGCTTAGTGGAGGGCTTGGCGGGGGGCCTCGAGACCCAGTACTTC
cdr3_aa: CASSLVEGLAGGLETQYF

j_call: TRBJ2-3
cdr3_length: 15
v_call: TRBV29-1
d_call: NA
clone_size: NA
cdr3_nt: TGCAGCGTGGAGGCTTTTGGGAGAGGGTCGGATACGCAGTATTTT
cdr3_aa: CSVEAFGRGSDTQYF

j_call: TRBJ2-7
cdr3_length: 16
v_call: TRBV10-3
d_call: TRBD2
clone_size: NA
cdr3_nt: TGTGCCATCAGTGAAACCTCGACTAGCGGTCCCTACGAGCAGTACTTC
cdr3_aa: CAISETSTSGPYEQYF

j_call: TRBJ1-5
cdr3_length: 13
v_call: TRBV19
d_call: NA
clone_size: NA
cdr3_nt: TGTGCCAGTAGTATAGGGGGCCGTCAGCCCCAGCATTTT
cdr3_aa: CASSIGGRQPQHF

j_call: TRBJ2-1
cdr3_length: 17
v_call: TRBV5-1
d_call: NA
clone_size: NA
cdr3_nt: TGCGCCAGCAGCTTGGCGGGGGCCTCCCGTTCCTACAATGAGCAGTTCTTC
cdr3_aa: CASSLAGASRSYNEQFF

j_call: TRBJ1-2
cdr3_length: 14
v_call: TRBV30
d_call: NA
clone_size: NA
cdr3_nt: TGTGCCTGGAGTACTCTCCAGGGGACGGGGGGCTACACCTTC
cdr3_aa: CAWSTLQGTGGYTF

j_call: TRBJ1-2
cdr3_length: 13
v_call: TRBV6-6
d_call: NA
clone_size: NA
cdr3_nt: TGTGCCAGCAGTCCCACAGGGACAAGGGGCTACACCTTC
cdr3_aa: CASSPTGTRGYTF

j_call: TRBJ2-3
cdr3_length: 13
v_call: TRBV5-1
d_call: NA
clone_size: few
cdr3_nt: TGCGCCAGCAGCTTCAAGGGCACAGATACGCAGTATTTT
cdr3_aa: CASSFKGTDTQYF

j_call: TRBJ2-7
cdr3_length: 14
v_call: TRBV6-6
d_call: NA
clone_size: NA
cdr3_nt: TGTGCCAGCAGTTATTGGGACGAGACCTACGAGCAGTACTTC
cdr3_aa: CASSYWDETYEQYF

j_call: TRBJ2-2
cdr3_length: 16
v_call: TRBV14
d_call: NA
clone_size: NA
cdr3_nt: TGTGCCAGCAGCCATACTCCGTCGGGGTACACCGGGGAGCTGTTTTTT
cdr3_aa: CASSHTPSGYTGELFF

j_call: TRBJ2-5
cdr3_length: 14
v_call: TRBV5-4
d_call: NA
clone_size: NA
cdr3_nt: TGTGCCAGCAGCTTGGTCGCAGGGTCAGAGACCCAGTACTTC
cdr3_aa: CASSLVAGSETQYF

j_call: TRBJ1-2
cdr3_length: 13
v_call: TRBV11-3
d_call: NA
clone_size: NA
cdr3_nt: TGTGCCAGCAGCTTAGGACAGTTAAATGGCTACACCTTC
cdr3_aa: CASSLGQLNGYTF

j_call: TRBJ2-4
cdr3_length: 14
v_call: TRBV5-4
d_call: NA
clone_size: many
cdr3_nt: TGTGCCAGCAGCTCCCAGGGAACCAAAAACATTCAGTACTTC
cdr3_aa: CASSSQGTKNIQYF

j_call: TRBJ1-6
cdr3_length: 14
v_call: TRBV7-2
d_call: NA
clone_size: NA
cdr3_nt: TGTGCCAGCAGCTCCTACTCCTATAATTCACCCCTCCACTTT
cdr3_aa: CASSSYSYNSPLHF

j_call: TRBJ2-5
cdr3_length: 15
v_call: TRBV9
d_call: TRBD2
clone_size: NA
cdr3_nt: TGTGCCAGCGCACTGACTAGCGGGGGGAGGGAGACCCAGTACTTC
cdr3_aa: CASALTSGGRETQYF

j_call: TRBJ1-5
cdr3_length: 13
v_call: TRBV29-1
d_call: NA
clone_size: few
cdr3_nt: TGCAGCTTTAGGACAGAATTCAATCAGCCCCAGCATTTT
cdr3_aa: CSFRTEFNQPQHF

j_call: TRBJ1-6
cdr3_length: 12
v_call: TRBV30
d_call: NA
clone_size: few
cdr3_nt: TGTGCCTGGAGCGCCATGGGGTCACCCCTCCACTTT
cdr3_aa: CAWSAMGSPLHF

j_call: TRBJ2-5
cdr3_length: 16
v_call: TRBV9
d_call: NA
clone_size: NA
cdr3_nt: TGTGCCAGCAGCGCCGTCACCGGGGATATAGGGGAGACCCAGTACTTC
cdr3_aa: CASSAVTGDIGETQYF

j_call: TRBJ1-6
cdr3_length: 12
v_call: TRBV7-2
d_call: NA
clone_size: few
cdr3_nt: TGTGCCAGCAGCTTAGAAGGGTGGACCCTCCACTTT
cdr3_aa: CASSLEGWTLHF

j_call: TRBJ1-2
cdr3_length: 11
v_call: TRBV6-5
d_call: NA
clone_size: NA
cdr3_nt: TGTGCCAGCAAAGAGGGGCTTGGCTACACCTTC
cdr3_aa: CASKEGLGYTF

j_call: TRBJ1-5
cdr3_length: 16
v_call: TRBV5-1
d_call: TRBD1
clone_size: NA
cdr3_nt: TGCGCCAGCAGCTTGGGGACAGGGGGCGTTGAACAGCCCCAGCATTTT
cdr3_aa: CASSLGTGGVEQPQHF

j_call: TRBJ2-1
cdr3_length: 14
v_call: TRBV29-1
d_call: TRBD2
clone_size: few
cdr3_nt: TGCAGCCAAACAAGCGGGGTCTCTTACAATGAGCAGTTCTTC
cdr3_aa: CSQTSGVSYNEQFF

j_call: TRBJ1-1
cdr3_length: 13
v_call: TRBV6-6
d_call: NA
clone_size: NA
cdr3_nt: TGTGCCAGCGGTTTGCTAAAGAACACTGAAGCTTTCTTT
cdr3_aa: CASGLLKNTEAFF

j_call: TRBJ2-2
cdr3_length: 16
v_call: TRBV11-2
d_call: TRBD1
clone_size: NA
cdr3_nt: TGTGCCAGCAGCACTGACAGGGGTGCGAACACCGGGGAGCTGTTTTTT
cdr3_aa: CASSTDRGANTGELFF

j_call: TRBJ2-6
cdr3_length: 15
v_call: TRBV4-2
d_call: NA
clone_size: NA
cdr3_nt: TGTGCCAGCAGCCAAGACCAGGCTGGGGCCAACGTCCTGACTTTC
cdr3_aa: CASSQDQAGANVLTF

j_call: TRBJ2-1
cdr3_length: 16
v_call: TRBV5-4
d_call: NA
clone_size: NA
cdr3_nt: TGTGCCAGCAGCCGGGGCTACCCTAGCTCCTACAATGAGCAGTTCTTC
cdr3_aa: CASSRGYPSSYNEQFF

j_call: TRBJ2-4
cdr3_length: 17
v_call: TRBV21-1
d_call: NA
clone_size: few
cdr3_nt: TGTGCCAGCAGCAAAGACCGGACAGGACGAGCCAAAAACATTCAGTACTTC
cdr3_aa: CASSKDRTGRAKNIQYF

j_call: TRBJ2-2
cdr3_length: 16
v_call: TRBV9
d_call: TRBD2
clone_size: few
cdr3_nt: TGTGCCAGCAGCGTTGGCGGGGGGTTGAACACCGGGGAGCTGTTTTTT
cdr3_aa: CASSVGGGLNTGELFF

j_call: TRBJ2-3
cdr3_length: 16
v_call: TRBV30
d_call: TRBD1
clone_size: few
cdr3_nt: TGTGCCTGGAGTGGAGGGGGACAGGCAAGGGGAGATACGCAGTATTTT
cdr3_aa: CAWSGGGQARGDTQYF

j_call: TRBJ2-1
cdr3_length: 12
v_call: TRBV5-1
d_call: NA
clone_size: NA
cdr3_nt: TGCGCCAGCAGCTTGAGCTACAATGAGCAGTTCTTC
cdr3_aa: CASSLSYNEQFF

j_call: TRBJ1-2
cdr3_length: 12
v_call: TRBV25-1
d_call: TRBD1
clone_size: few
cdr3_nt: TGTGCCAGCAGTACACAGGGGTATGGCTACACCTTC
cdr3_aa: CASSTQGYGYTF

j_call: TRBJ2-7
cdr3_length: 14
v_call: TRBV5-1
d_call: NA
clone_size: few
cdr3_nt: TGCGCCAGCAGCTTGGAGGCGACGACCTACGAGCAGTACTTC
cdr3_aa: CASSLEATTYEQYF

j_call: TRBJ2-1
cdr3_length: 16
v_call: TRBV7-3
d_call: NA
clone_size: few
cdr3_nt: TGTGCCAGCAGTCGAATTCCCGGGGCGGTGTACAATGAGCAGTTCTTC
cdr3_aa: CASSRIPGAVYNEQFF

j_call: TRBJ1-5
cdr3_length: 15
v_call: TRBV21-1
d_call: NA
clone_size: NA
cdr3_nt: TGTGCCAGCAGCACCTTGGGAGTACTCAATCAGCCCCAGCATTTT
cdr3_aa: CASSTLGVLNQPQHF

j_call: TRBJ2-3
cdr3_length: 17
v_call: TRBV9
d_call: TRBD1
clone_size: NA
cdr3_nt: TGTGCCAGCAGCGATTATCCCGGACAGGCGATGACAGATACGCAGTATTTT
cdr3_aa: CASSDYPGQAMTDTQYF

j_call: TRBJ2-5
cdr3_length: 16
v_call: TRBV6-5
d_call: NA
clone_size: few
cdr3_nt: TGTGCCAGCAGTTACCGGCCGGGCTCCTTCCAAGAGACCCAGTACTTC
cdr3_aa: CASSYRPGSFQETQYF

j_call: TRBJ2-2
cdr3_length: 13
v_call: TRBV7-9
d_call: NA
clone_size: few
cdr3_nt: TGTGCCAGCAGCATACGGACGGCCGGGGAGCTGTTTTTT
cdr3_aa: CASSIRTAGELFF

j_call: TRBJ1-5
cdr3_length: 12
v_call: TRBV27
d_call: NA
clone_size: few
cdr3_nt: TGTGCCAGCGGAGAAAGCAATCAGCCCCAGCATTTT
cdr3_aa: CASGESNQPQHF

j_call: TRBJ2-7
cdr3_length: 12
v_call: TRBV5-1
d_call: NA
clone_size: few
cdr3_nt: TGCGCCAGCAGCGTTGACAGATACGAGCAGTACTTC
cdr3_aa: CASSVDRYEQYF

j_call: TRBJ2-5
cdr3_length: 13
v_call: TRBV6-1
d_call: TRBD2
clone_size: NA
cdr3_nt: TGTGCCAGCAGCCTAGCGGGGAGGGAGACCCAGTACTTC
cdr3_aa: CASSLAGRETQYF

j_call: TRBJ2-3
cdr3_length: 16
v_call: TRBV11-2
d_call: NA
clone_size: NA
cdr3_nt: TGTGCCAGCCGAGAGTATGGAGGGGGGACCGCAGATACGCAGTATTTT
cdr3_aa: CASREYGGGTADTQYF

j_call: TRBJ1-2
cdr3_length: 16
v_call: TRBV6-5
d_call: NA
clone_size: few
cdr3_nt: TGTGCCAGCAGTTACTCGAGTGGGGAGAGAATCTATGGCTACACCTTC
cdr3_aa: CASSYSSGERIYGYTF

j_call: TRBJ2-1
cdr3_length: 15
v_call: TRBV6-5
d_call: TRBD2
clone_size: NA
cdr3_nt: TGTGCCAGCAGTCAACTAGCGGGGACAAGCAATGAGCAGTTCTTC
cdr3_aa: CASSQLAGTSNEQFF

j_call: TRBJ2-6
cdr3_length: 15
v_call: TRBV11-2
d_call: NA
clone_size: few
cdr3_nt: TGTGCCAGCAGCCCAACAGGCTCTGGGGCCAACGTCCTGACTTTC
cdr3_aa: CASSPTGSGANVLTF

j_call: TRBJ2-7
cdr3_length: 15
v_call: TRBV11-3
d_call: TRBD1
clone_size: few
cdr3_nt: TGTGCCAGCAGCTCTTCCGGGACAGCGAAAGGCGAGCAGTACTTC
cdr3_aa: CASSSSGTAKGEQYF

j_call: TRBJ2-3
cdr3_length: 13
v_call: TRBV13
d_call: TRBD2
clone_size: few
cdr3_nt: TGTGCCAGCAGCACGAGCGGGGGCGATACGCAGTATTTT
cdr3_aa: CASSTSGGDTQYF

j_call: TRBJ1-2
cdr3_length: 16
v_call: TRBV9
d_call: NA
clone_size: few
cdr3_nt: TGTGCCAGCAGCGTAGGGGGAAGTGATATCCGGAGCGGCTACACCTTC
cdr3_aa: CASSVGGSDIRSGYTF